This T cell receptor (beta chain) emerged from a study of blood T cells in healthy people across ages. This CDR3 is 15 amino acids long. Germline V gene data show CDR1 as DFQATT and CDR2 as SNEGSKA (reference sequence). Primers used in a second PCR of roughly 7 to 12 cycles were a sample-barcoded 5' primer and a J-beta primer mix. MiXCR, run by TCRdb on the 5' RACE reads, gives a single entry per CDR3 protein. The top ten clones hold roughly 37% of a sample with approximately 800,000 distinct CDR3 sequences, about 53% of them seen once. The sequencing input was blood. The chain is built from TRBV20-1 and TRBJ2-4; 14 nucleotides agree with TRBD2. The better agreement between TRBJ2-7 and the DNA end casts doubt on the J call. This clonotype was sampled from a man older than 75 in good health. The CDR3 nucleotides are TGCAGTGCTAGTCGGACTAGCGGGAGGTACTACGAGCAGTACTTC. Amino acid sequence: CSASRTSGRYYEQYF.